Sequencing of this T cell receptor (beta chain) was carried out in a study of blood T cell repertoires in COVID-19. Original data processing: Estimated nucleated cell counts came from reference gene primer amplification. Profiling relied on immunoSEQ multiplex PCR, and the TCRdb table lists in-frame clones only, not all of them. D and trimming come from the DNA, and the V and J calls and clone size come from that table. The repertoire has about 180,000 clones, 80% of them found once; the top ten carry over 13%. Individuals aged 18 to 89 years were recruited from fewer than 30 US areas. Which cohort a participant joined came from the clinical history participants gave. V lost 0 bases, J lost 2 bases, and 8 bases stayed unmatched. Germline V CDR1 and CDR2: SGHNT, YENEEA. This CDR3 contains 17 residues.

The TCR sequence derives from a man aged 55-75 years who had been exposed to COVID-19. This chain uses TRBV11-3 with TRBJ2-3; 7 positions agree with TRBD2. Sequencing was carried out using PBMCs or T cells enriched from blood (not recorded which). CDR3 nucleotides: TGTGCCAGCAGCTTAGATCGACTAGCAACCCCCACAGATACGCAGTATTTT. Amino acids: CASSLDRLATPTDTQYF. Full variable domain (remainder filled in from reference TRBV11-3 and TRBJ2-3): EAGVVQSPRYKIIEKKQPVAFWCNPISGHNTLYWYLQNLGQGPELLIRYENEEAVDDSQLPKDRFSAERLKGVDSTLKIQPAELGDSAVYLCASSLDRLATPTDTQYFGPGTRLTVL.